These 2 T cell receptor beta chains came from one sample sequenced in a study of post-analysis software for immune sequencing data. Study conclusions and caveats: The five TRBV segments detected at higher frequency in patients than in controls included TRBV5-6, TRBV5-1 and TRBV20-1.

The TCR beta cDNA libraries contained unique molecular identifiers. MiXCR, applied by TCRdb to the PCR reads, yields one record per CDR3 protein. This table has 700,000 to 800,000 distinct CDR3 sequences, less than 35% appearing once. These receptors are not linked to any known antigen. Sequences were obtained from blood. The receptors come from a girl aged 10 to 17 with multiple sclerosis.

CDR3 nucleotides: TGTGCCAGCAGCCCCACGGGACATGAGCAGTTCTTC. It specifies CASSPTGHEQFF. The V call is TRBV7-9, the J call TRBJ2-1, with D perhaps given as TRBD1 or TRBD2 (5 bases each). V shed 5 bases and J shed 8 bases, with 10 bases lying between them. This CDR3 comprises 12 residues. Germline CDR1 and CDR2: SEHNR and FQNEAQ (reference sequence).

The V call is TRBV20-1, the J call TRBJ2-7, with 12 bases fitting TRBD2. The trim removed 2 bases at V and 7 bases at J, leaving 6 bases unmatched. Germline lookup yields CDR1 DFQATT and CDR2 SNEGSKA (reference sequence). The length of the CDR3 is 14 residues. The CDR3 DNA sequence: TGCAGTGCTAGACACCCGACTAGCGGGGGAGAGCAGTACTTC. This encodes CSARHPTSGGEQYF.